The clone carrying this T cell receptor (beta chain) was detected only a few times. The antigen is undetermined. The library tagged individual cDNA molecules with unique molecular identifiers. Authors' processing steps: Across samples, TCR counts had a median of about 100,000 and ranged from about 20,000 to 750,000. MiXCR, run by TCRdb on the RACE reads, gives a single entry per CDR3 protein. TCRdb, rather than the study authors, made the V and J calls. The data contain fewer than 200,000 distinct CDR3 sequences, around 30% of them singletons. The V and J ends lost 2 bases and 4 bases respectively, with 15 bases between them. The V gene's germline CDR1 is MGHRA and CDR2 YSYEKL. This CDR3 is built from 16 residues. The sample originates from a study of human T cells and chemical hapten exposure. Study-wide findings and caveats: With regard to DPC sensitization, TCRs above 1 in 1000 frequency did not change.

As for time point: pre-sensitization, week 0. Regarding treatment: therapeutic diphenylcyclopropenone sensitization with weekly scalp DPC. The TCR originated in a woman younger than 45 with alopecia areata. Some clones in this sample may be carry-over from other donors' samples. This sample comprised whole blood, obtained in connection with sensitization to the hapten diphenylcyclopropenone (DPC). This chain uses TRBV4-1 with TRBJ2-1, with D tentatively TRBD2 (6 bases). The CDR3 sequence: CASSQQPGLPYNEQFF. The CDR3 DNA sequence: TGCGCCAGCAGCCAACAACCGGGACTCCCTTACAATGAGCAGTTCTTC.